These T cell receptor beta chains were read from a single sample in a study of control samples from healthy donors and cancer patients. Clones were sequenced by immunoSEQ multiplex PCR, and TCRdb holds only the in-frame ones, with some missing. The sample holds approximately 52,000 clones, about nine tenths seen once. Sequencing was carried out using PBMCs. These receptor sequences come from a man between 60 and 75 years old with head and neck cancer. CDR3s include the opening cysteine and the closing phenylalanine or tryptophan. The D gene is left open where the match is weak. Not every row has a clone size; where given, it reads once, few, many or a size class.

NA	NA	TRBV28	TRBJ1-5	TGTGCCAGCAGTTTAAACCCCCTTAGCAATCAGCCCCAGCATTTT	CASSLNPLSNQPQHF
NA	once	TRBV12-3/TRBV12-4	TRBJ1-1	TGTGCCAGCAGCCCAAGGGCGAACACTGAAGCTTTCTTT	CASSPRANTEAFF
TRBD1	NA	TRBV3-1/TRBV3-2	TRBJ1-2	TGTGCCAGCAGCCAAGACAGGGGGCGCGTAGATGGCTACACCTTC	CASSQDRGRVDGYTF
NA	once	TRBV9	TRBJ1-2	TGTGCCAGCAGCGGGGACCAGTGGAACTATGGCTACACCTTC	CASSGDQWNYGYTF
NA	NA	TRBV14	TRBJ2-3	TGTGCCAGCAGCCAAGTTCGGGGATACACAGATACGCAGTATTTT	CASSQVRGYTDTQYF
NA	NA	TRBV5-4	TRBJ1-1	TGTGCCAGCAGCTTCTCGTCGGGCACTGAAGCTTTCTTT	CASSFSSGTEAFF
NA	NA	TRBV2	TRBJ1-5	TGTGCCAGCACGCCCGGCGGCAATCAGCCCCAGCATTTT	CASTPGGNQPQHF
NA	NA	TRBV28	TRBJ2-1	TGTGCCAGCAGTCCTTACCCGGGGGGCGCAGGCAATGAGCAGTTCTTC	CASSPYPGGAGNEQFF
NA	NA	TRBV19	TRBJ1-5	TGTGCCAGTAAAATCCCAGGGGCAGGCCAGCCCCAGCATTTT	CASKIPGAGQPQHF
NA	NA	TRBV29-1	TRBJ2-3	TGCAGCGTTGAAGATCGGGTTTTCCTAGTGTCAGACACAGATACGCAGTATTTT	CSVEDRVFLVSDTDTQYF
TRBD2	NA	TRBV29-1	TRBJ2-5	TGCAGCGGCGGGGGGCGGGGACCTCAAGAGACCCAGTACTTC	CSGGGRGPQETQYF
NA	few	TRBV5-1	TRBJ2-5	TGCGCCAGCAGCTTGTGGCGACAAACCAGACAAGAGACCCAGTACTTC	CASSLWRQTRQETQYF
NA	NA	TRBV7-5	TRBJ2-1	TGTGTCAGAAGCCCCAGGGAGGGGGAAGTAGCGGGAGGCCCCTACAATGAGCAGTTCTTC	CVRSPREGEVAGGPYNEQFF
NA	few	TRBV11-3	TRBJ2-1	TGTGCCAGCAGCCCAGGACGCTTGGAAGTAGGCAATGAGCAGTTCTTC	CASSPGRLEVGNEQFF
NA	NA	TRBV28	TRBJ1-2	TGTGCCAGCTATGCGGGGGGGACGGGGGACGGCTACACCTTC	CASYAGGTGDGYTF
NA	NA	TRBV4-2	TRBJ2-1	TGTGCCAGCAGCCAAGGAGATGGAGGGGTAGGTGAGCAGTTCTTC	CASSQGDGGVGEQFF
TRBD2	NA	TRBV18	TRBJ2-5	TGTGCCAGCTCACCTCAAAAGGGAGGGGAGACCCAGTACTTC	CASSPQKGGETQYF
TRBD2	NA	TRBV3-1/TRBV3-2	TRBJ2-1	TGTGCCAGCAGCCAAGGTGTGTCGGGGGGGTTTGATGAGCAGTTCTTC	CASSQGVSGGFDEQFF
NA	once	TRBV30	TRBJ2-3	TGTGCCTGGAGTTCGGGGGCTCCAGATACGCAGTATTTT	CAWSSGAPDTQYF
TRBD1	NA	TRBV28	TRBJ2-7	TGTGCCAGCAGACAAACCACGGGACAGGGGACCTACGAGCAGTACTTC	CASRQTTGQGTYEQYF
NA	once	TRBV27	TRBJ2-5	TGTGCCAGCAGGCCCAATCAACAAGAGACCCAGTACTTC	CASRPNQQETQYF
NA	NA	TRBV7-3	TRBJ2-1	TGTGCCAGCAGCCAGACCCTTCGTGGTGAGCAGTTCTTC	CASSQTLRGEQFF
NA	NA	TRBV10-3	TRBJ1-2	TGTGCCATCAGTGAGTCCTGGACTTTCACCTTC	CAISESWTFTF
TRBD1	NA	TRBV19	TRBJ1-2	TGTGCCAGTAGTACCACAGGGGGCTTTGACTATGGCTACACCTTC	CASSTTGGFDYGYTF
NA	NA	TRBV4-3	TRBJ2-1	TGCGCCAGCAGCCAAGTTCCCCGCCAGGTTTCCTACAATGAGCAGTTCTTC	CASSQVPRQVSYNEQFF
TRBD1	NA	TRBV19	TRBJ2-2	TGTGCCAGTAGTCCTCGGACAGGGGGATACACCGGGGAGCTGTTTTTT	CASSPRTGGYTGELFF
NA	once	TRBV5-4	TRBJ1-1	TGTGCCAGCAGCTTGGCTACAGGGCGCACTGAAGCTTTCTTT	CASSLATGRTEAFF
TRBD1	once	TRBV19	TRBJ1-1	TGTGCCAGTTTACAGGGGATTAACACTGAAGCTTTCTTT	CASLQGINTEAFF
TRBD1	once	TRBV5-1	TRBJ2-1	TGCGCCAGCAGCGACCCGGACAGGGATGAGCAGTTCTTC	CASSDPDRDEQFF
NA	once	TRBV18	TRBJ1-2	TGTGCCAGCTCACCACCGAACGCCTCTCCCGGGTCGACTAACTATGGCTACACCTTC	CASSPPNASPGSTNYGYTF
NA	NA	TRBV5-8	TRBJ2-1	TGTGCCAGCAGCGGGTGGGTAAATGAGCAGTTCTTC	CASSGWVNEQFF
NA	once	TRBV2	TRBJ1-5	TGTGCCACCCACAGGGACAGCAATCAGCCCCAGCATTTT	CATHRDSNQPQHF
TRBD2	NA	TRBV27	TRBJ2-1	TGTGCCAGCAGTTCTCCGGGACTAGCCATATATGAGCAGTTCTTC	CASSSPGLAIYEQFF
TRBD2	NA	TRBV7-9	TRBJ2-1	TGTGCCAGCAGCCCAAGGGGGCTAGCGGGAGTATACGAGCAGTTCTTC	CASSPRGLAGVYEQFF
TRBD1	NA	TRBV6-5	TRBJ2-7	TGTGCCAGCAGTCGAAGGACAGGGGGCTCCTACGAGCAGTACTTC	CASSRRTGGSYEQYF